Below, 30 T cell receptor beta chains from the same sample are listed, as sequenced in a study of blood T cell repertoires in COVID-19. Assay: immunoSEQ multiplex PCR; the TCRdb copy retains only in-frame clones and omits some. The sample contains 200,000 to 250,000 clones, 80% of which appear only once. Sequences were obtained from peripheral blood. These receptors all stem from a woman in her seventies with acute or convalescent COVID-19.

The V gene is TRBV18, the J gene TRBJ2-1, with TRBD1 matching 8 bases. Looked up from germline, CDR1 is KGHSH and CDR2 is LQKENI. V shed 0 bases and J 8 bases; nucleotides not matched to a gene: 9. The CDR3 spans 16 residues. DNA for the CDR3: TGTGCCAGCTCACCACCGGGTGCAGGGGGCATAGATGAGCAGTTCTTC. This codes for CASSPPGAGGIDEQFF.

The J gene is TRBJ2-3, the V gene TRBV5-1; 7 bases are shared with TRBD2. V was pared by 0 bases and J by 5 bases, with 15 bases of the junction left unmatched. Per germline, CDR1 SGHRS and CDR2 YFSETQ. The CDR3 runs 18 residues. In DNA form, the CDR3 reads TGCGCCAGCAGCTTGGTGGGCAGCGGGGCATCATTAAGAGATACGCAGTATTTT. This encodes CASSLVGSGASLRDTQYF.

This chain joins TRBV6-6 and TRBJ1-2, with D tentatively TRBD1 (5 bases). The V and J ends lost 0 bases and 0 bases respectively, with 8 bases between them. The CDR3 has 15 amino acids. The germline V gene encodes CDR1 MNHNY and CDR2 SVGAGI (reference sequence). CDR3 sequence (DNA): TGTGCCAGCAGTTACTCGTCAGGGTCTAACTATGGCTACACCTTC. This gives the protein CASSYSSGSNYGYTF.

V usage is TRBV18 and J usage is TRBJ1-4; 7 nucleotides align to TRBD1. CDR1 and CDR2 (germline): KGHSH, LQKENI. V shed 6 bases and J 5 bases; nucleotides not matched to a gene: 6. The CDR3 consists of 14 residues. The DNA of the CDR3 is TGTGCCAGCTCCCCCGACAGGGTGAATGAAAAACTGTTTTTT. Translation gives CASSPDRVNEKLFF.

This chain uses TRBV5-8 with TRBJ2-3, with 14 positions matching TRBD2. With 1 base clipped from V and 6 bases from J, the junction kept 7 bases outside the gene matches. Germline-derived CDR1 and CDR2 are SGHTS and YDEGEE. The CDR3 runs to 17 residues. The CDR3 nucleotides read TGTGCCAGCAGCTTGCCCGGACTAGCGGGGGGCCCCGATACGCAGTATTTT. Translated, it gives CASSLPGLAGGPDTQYF.

The rearrangement uses TRBV6-5 and TRBJ2-3; TRBD2 aligns across 9 bases. Germline CDR1 is MNHEY and CDR2 is SVGAGI. This CDR3 contains 13 residues. After removal of 6 bases from V and 7 bases from J, the junction contained 5 bases not matched to a gene. This CDR3 reads CASRTSGSYTQYF. CDR3 DNA: TGTGCCAGCAGGACTAGCGGATCGTATACGCAGTATTTT.

The chain couples TRBV9 to TRBJ2-5; TRBD1 agrees at 12 bases. With V trimmed by 3 bases and J by 4 bases, 7 bases remained unmatched. Germline V CDR1 and CDR2: SGDLS, YYNGEE. The CDR3 runs 16 residues. CDR3 coding DNA: TGTGCCAGCAGCGCTCATGGGGACAGGGGGCTAGAGACCCAGTACTTC. Its translation is CASSAHGDRGLETQYF.

This clone has just one count. CDR3 sequence (DNA): TGTGCCAGCAGCCTTGGCGGGGGGGCGGATACGCAGTATTTT. This codes for CASSLGGGADTQYF. J is TRBJ2-3 and V is TRBV7-3; 9 bases fit TRBD2. The germline gives CDR1 SGHTA, CDR2 FQGTGA. The CDR3 has 14 residues. V was pared by 5 bases and J by 6 bases, with 6 bases of the junction left unmatched. Looking up the rest from reference TRBV7-3 and TRBJ2-3 gives the full variable domain: GAGVSQTPSNKVTEKGKYVELRCDPISGHTALYWYRQSLGQGPEFLIYFQGTGAADDSGLPNDRFFAVRPEGSVSTLKIQRTERGDSAVYLCASSLGGGADTQYFGPGTRLTVL.

The rearrangement links TRBV19 to TRBJ1-5, with 10 bases matching TRBD1. The CDR3 is 16 amino acids. Trimming removed 4 bases from V and 5 bases from J; junction bases left unmatched: 8. From germline, CDR1 is LNHDA and CDR2 SQIVND (reference sequence). CDR3 residues: CASSTPGTGEDQPQHF. DNA for the CDR3: TGTGCCAGTAGTACCCCCGGGACAGGGGAGGATCAGCCCCAGCATTTT.

V and J are TRBV12-3 or TRBV12-4 and TRBJ2-5; TRBD1 is a possible D gene (6 bases). This CDR3 is built from 13 residues. Trimming took off 6 bases at V and 5 bases at J, with 13 bases between the two ends. CDR3 in amino acids: CASRKVGAETQYF. DNA for the CDR3: TGTGCCAGCAGGAAGGTGGGGGCGGAGACCCAGTACTTC.

The CDR3 region has the DNA TGTGCCAGCAGTTTAGGGGACAGGCGGTCAGAGACCCAGTACTTC. Its protein product is CASSLGDRRSETQYF. The chain joins TRBV6-5 to TRBJ2-5, with TRBD1 matching 8 bases. Unmatched junction bases numbered 8, after V lost 4 bases and J lost 4 bases. The CDR3 loop spans 15 amino acids. Germline V gives CDR1 MNHEY, CDR2 SVGAGI.

The V and J genes are TRBV7-9 and TRBJ2-2; the D gene is possibly TRBD1 (6 bases). V lost 5 bases and J 1 base, leaving 11 bases between the germline ends. The CDR3 totals 15 residues. Germline V lookup: CDR1 SEHNR, CDR2 FQNEAQ (reference sequence). The CDR3 here is CASSPTGLNTGELFF. CDR3 sequence (DNA): TGTGCCAGCAGCCCCACAGGGCTGAACACCGGGGAGCTGTTTTTT.

V and J are TRBV3-1 (or the pseudogene TRBV3-2) and TRBJ2-5, with 7 bases that match TRBD1. The germline gives CDR1 LGHDT, CDR2 YNNKEL (reference sequence). The ends lost 1 base at V and 5 bases at J; junction bases unmatched: 13. The CDR3 totals 17 residues. The CDR3 is CASSQGLGTALGETQYF. The CDR3 DNA reads as TGTGCCAGCAGCCAAGGCTTAGGGACAGCCTTGGGGGAGACCCAGTACTTC.

The gene calls are TRBV7-8 and TRBJ1-2; D is unclear. This CDR3 is built from 15 residues. The germline CDR1 and CDR2 sequences are SGHVS and FQNEAQ. Trimming removed 4 bases from V and 4 bases from J, with 16 bases in between. The CDR3 DNA sequence: TGTGCCAGCAGCTCATCTTCCACAGTCCTCTATGGCTACACCTTC. It codes for CASSSSSTVLYGYTF.

This clone was observed many times. The rearrangement links TRBV5-1 to TRBJ2-2, with 7 positions matching TRBD2. This CDR3 is 17 amino acids long. The germline V gene encodes CDR1 SGHRS and CDR2 YFSETQ. Trimming removed 0 bases from V and 2 bases from J; junction bases left unmatched: 7. Here the CDR3 reads CASSLEPGGGNTGELFF. CDR3 nucleotide sequence: TGCGCCAGCAGCTTGGAACCGGGCGGGGGAAACACCGGGGAGCTGTTTTTT.

The rearrangement links TRBV5-1 to TRBJ2-5, with 7 bases identical to TRBD2. This CDR3 has 16 residues. J gave up 2 bases and V 2 bases, and 9 bases lay outside the gene matches. Germline CDR1 is SGHRS and CDR2 is YFSETQ. This CDR3 is CASSFGTASGQETQYF. The DNA for the CDR3 is TGCGCCAGCAGCTTTGGTACGGCTAGCGGACAAGAGACCCAGTACTTC.

The rearrangement links TRBV6-5 to TRBJ2-1; D possibly corresponds to TRBD2 (5 bases). The V and J ends lost 7 bases and 9 bases respectively, with 16 bases between them. The germline CDR1 and CDR2 sequences are MNHEY and SVGAGI. The CDR3 consists of 13 residues. In DNA form, the CDR3 reads TGTGCCAGCAAAGAACCGGAGGATCGTGAGCAGTTCTTC. It is translated as CASKEPEDREQFF.

The V gene is TRBV27, the J gene TRBJ2-1; TRBD2 aligns across 9 bases. Unmatched junction bases numbered 10, after V lost 3 bases and J lost 10 bases. CDR1 and CDR2 (germline): MNHEY, SMNVEV (reference sequence). CDR3 size: 15 residues. The DNA for the CDR3 is TGTGCCAGCAGTTTCACGCGGGGGGGCCTGGACGAGCAGTTCTTC. It translates to CASSFTRGGLDEQFF.

The gene calls are TRBV10-1 and TRBJ2-7; 10 bases agree with TRBD1. Germline V gene data show CDR1 as WNHNN and CDR2 as SYGVQD (reference sequence). Trimming removed 0 bases from V and 5 bases from J; junction bases left unmatched: 4. The CDR3 sequence is 15 residues long. The CDR3 region is CASSESGTGEDEQYF. For the CDR3, the DNA is TGCGCCAGCAGTGAGTCCGGGACAGGGGAGGACGAGCAGTACTTC.

V usage is TRBV28 and J usage is TRBJ2-3; 7 bases map to TRBD2. Trimming cost V 4 bases and J 11 bases; bases outside gene matches: 3. This CDR3 spans 11 amino acids. Germline lookup yields CDR1 MDHEN and CDR2 SYDVKM. The CDR3 region is CASSSQRGQYF. In nucleotides, the CDR3 is TGTGCCAGCAGTTCCCAGCGGGGGCAGTATTTT.

The chain combines TRBV25-1 with TRBJ1-1, with D uncertain. V lost 5 bases, J lost 6 bases, and 13 bases lay in between. Germline V gene sequence: CDR1 MGHDK, CDR2 SYGVNS. The CDR3 sequence is 13 residues long. This chain's CDR3 is CASSRAGVAEAFF. The CDR3 bases are TGTGCCAGCAGTAGGGCGGGAGTGGCTGAAGCTTTCTTT.

V usage is TRBV24-1 and J usage is TRBJ2-3, with 8 nucleotides matching TRBD2. After removal of 6 bases from V and 0 bases from J, the junction contained 4 bases not matched to a gene. CDR1 is KGHDR and CDR2 is SFDVKD in the germline V gene. The CDR3 extends over 15 amino acids. DNA of the CDR3: TGTGCCACCAGTAGGCCGGGGGGGAGCACAGATACGCAGTATTTT. Translated, it gives CATSRPGGSTDTQYF.

V is TRBV5-1 and J is TRBJ2-5; TRBD1 aligns across 7 bases. V was clipped by 5 bases and J by 2 bases; unmatched bases: 9. CDR1 SGHRS and CDR2 YFSETQ come from the germline V gene. The CDR3 sequence is 15 residues long. The CDR3 loop reads CASRAGTVTQETQYF. The CDR3 DNA reads as TGCGCCAGCAGGGCCGGGACAGTGACTCAAGAGACCCAGTACTTC.

The chain is built from TRBV29-1 and TRBJ2-5; 8 positions match TRBD2. J was trimmed by 5 bases and V by 2 bases; bases with no gene match: 4. The V gene's germline CDR1 is SQVTM and CDR2 ANQGSEA. There are 13 residues in the CDR3. CDR3 amino acids: CSVERTSYETQYF. The CDR3 DNA reads as TGCAGCGTTGAAAGGACTAGCTATGAGACCCAGTACTTC.

This chain links TRBV18 with TRBJ1-2; D is possibly TRBD1 (5 bases). Per the germline V gene, CDR1 is KGHSH and CDR2 is LQKENI. The CDR3 totals 13 residues. The germline V and J ends were trimmed by 2 bases and 8 bases, with 12 bases remaining between them. Written as DNA, the CDR3 is TGTGCCAGCTCACCAGATGCGGGGGAAGGCTACACCTTC. As protein: CASSPDAGEGYTF.

The genes are TRBV5-6 and TRBJ1-5; 9 bases fit TRBD1. Germline V gene sequence: CDR1 SGHDT, CDR2 YYEEEE. The junction had 5 bases not matched to a gene; V was cut back by 5 bases and J by 2 bases. The CDR3 covers 15 residues. The CDR3 loop reads CASSPTGGGNQPQHF. In DNA form, the CDR3 reads TGTGCCAGCAGTCCGACAGGGGGAGGCAATCAGCCCCAGCATTTT. Full variable domain (remainder filled in from reference TRBV5-6 and TRBJ1-5): DAGVTQSPTHLIKTRGQQVTLRCSPKSGHDTVSWYQQALGQGPQFIFQYYEEEERQRGNFPDRFSGHQFPNYSSELNVNALLLGDSALYLCASSPTGGGNQPQHFGDGTRLSIL.

The chain has TRBV6-5 and TRBJ1-1; D might be TRBD1 (6 bases). V lost 7 bases and J lost 2, with 14 bases in between. Germline V lookup: CDR1 MNHEY, CDR2 SVGAGI. The CDR3 spans 14 residues. This CDR3 reads CASTRDTGNTEAFF. CDR3 coding DNA: TGTGCCAGCACCAGGGACACTGGAAACACTGAAGCTTTCTTT.

The genes are TRBV10-3 and TRBJ1-5; the match to TRBD1 covers 7 bases. CDR3 length: 17 amino acids. The germline V gene encodes CDR1 ENHRY and CDR2 SYGVKD. With V trimmed by 3 bases and J by 0 bases, 8 bases remained unmatched. The CDR3 sequence is CAISDPDRAFSNQPQHF. The DNA for the CDR3 is TGTGCCATCAGTGACCCCGACAGGGCCTTTAGCAATCAGCCCCAGCATTTT.

The chain uses TRBV11-2 and TRBJ2-5, with D possibly matching TRBD2 (7 bases). With 2 bases removed from V and 1 base from J, the gap between germline ends came to 14 bases. Germline CDR1 is SGHAT and CDR2 is FQNNGV. The CDR3 spans 16 residues. The CDR3: CASSLIAGGPQETQYF. CDR3 sequence (DNA): TGTGCCAGCAGCTTAATAGCCGGGGGGCCCCAAGAGACCCAGTACTTC.

The chain recombines TRBV3-1 (or the pseudogene TRBV3-2) with TRBJ1-5, with D possibly being TRBD1 (6 bases). The CDR3 loop spans 15 amino acids. CDR1 is LGHDT, CDR2 YNNKEL, per germline (reference sequence). Deletions cut 0 bases from V and 7 bases from J, with 13 bases between. This CDR3 reads CASSQEGTWGQPQHF. The CDR3 DNA is TGTGCCAGCAGCCAAGAAGGGACATGGGGGCAGCCCCAGCATTTT.